This T cell receptor (beta chain) was obtained from a study of OX40 agonist ivuxolimab in advanced cancers. Study as a whole: The diagnoses of dose-escalation patients were hepatocellular carcinoma, melanoma, renal cell or head and neck cancer. Participants averaged roughly 57 years of age (range roughly 23 to 90) and were about 85% male. General study points: Some patients who did not respond also had low normalized T-cell clonal expansion.

Notes on this clone: The antigen is not known.

The table came from immunoSEQ multiplex PCR; TCRdb's copy has only in-frame clones and leaves some out. This table has around 30,000 clones, 92% appearing once. Germline CDR1 is SGHAT and CDR2 is FQDESV (reference sequence). Trimming pared 2 bases from V and 8 bases from J, leaving 14 bases between. There are 14 residues in the CDR3. Prior autoimmune disease or systemic immunosuppression barred patients. This TCR came from an adult with an advanced solid tumor such as melanoma, head and neck, liver or kidney cancer. The specimen comprised CD4+ or CD8+ T cells sorted from blood, sampled in a trial of the OX40 agonist ivuxolimab. The gene calls are TRBV11-1 and TRBJ2-3; D call uncertain. The CDR3 sequence is CASSLTPAGGTQYF. CDR3 in DNA: TGTGCCAGCAGCTTAACACCCGCCGGTGGTACGCAGTATTTT.